This entry features one T cell receptor (beta chain) sequence. Produced via immunoSEQ multiplex PCR; TCRdb's table is partial and in-frame only. The data show fewer than 45,000 clones, with over 75% seen just once and more than 12% held by the top ten. The data were obtained in a study of blood T cell repertoires in COVID-19. Germline assignment: CDR1 MNHEY and CDR2 SVGEGT. Trimming stripped 5 bases from V and 2 bases from J, with 12 bases between. This CDR3 contains 14 residues. This sequence originates from a human donor in a cohort sampled during active COVID-19. The sequenced material came from peripheral blood. The chain combines TRBV6-2 or TRBV6-3 with TRBJ2-5; D is perhaps TRBD2 (5 bases). The CDR3 loop reads CASSRASPQETQYF. The DNA for the CDR3 is TGTGCCAGCAGTAGGGCTAGCCCGCAAGAGACCCAGTACTTC.